This entry lists 16 T cell receptor beta chains sequenced from one sample in a study of human T cells and chemical hapten exposure. Described time point: patch test 1, 2 weeks after DPC sensitization. Treatment defined: therapeutic diphenylcyclopropenone sensitization with weekly scalp DPC. MiXCR, applied by TCRdb to the RACE reads, yields one record per CDR3 protein. The sample has about 340,000 distinct CDR3 sequences; around 7% are singletons. The specimen was whole blood, collected in connection with sensitization to the hapten diphenylcyclopropenone (DPC). These receptors all come from a woman younger than 30 with alopecia areata. Some clones in this sample may be carry-over from other donors' samples.

This clonotype came up a few times. V usage is TRBV20-1 and J usage is TRBJ2-7; D gene uncertain. Germline CDR1 and CDR2: DFQATT and SNEGSKA (reference sequence). Trimming pared 6 bases from V and 3 bases from J, leaving 9 bases between. The CDR3 consists of 11 residues. The CDR3 loop reads CSARRHYEQYF. CDR3 nucleotide sequence: TGCAGTGCCCGTCGGCACTACGAGCAGTACTTC.

J is TRBJ2-7 and V is TRBV6-5, with D perhaps TRBD2 (5 bases). CDR3 length equals 14 residues. Between the trimmed V and J ends, which lost 2 bases and 3 bases, there was a span of 11 bases. CDR1 is MNHEY and CDR2 is SVGAGI in the germline V gene. The CDR3 DNA reads as TGTGCCAGCAGTTACACCCCACGGGACTACGAGCAGTACTTC. Translation gives CASSYTPRDYEQYF.

This clonotype was seen ten or more times. The chain joins TRBV10-3 to TRBJ2-3; 10 nucleotides line up with TRBD2. This CDR3 is built from 14 residues. Germline V gives CDR1 ENHRY, CDR2 SYGVKD. V shed 8 bases and J 3 bases; nucleotides not matched to a gene: 5. In nucleotides, the CDR3 is TGTGCCATCGGGGGGACTAGCGCGACAGATACGCAGTATTTT. It yields the protein CAIGGTSATDTQYF.

This clonotype was counted a few times. J is TRBJ1-5 and V is TRBV6-2 or TRBV6-3, with D unclear. V lost 0 bases to trimming and J lost 6 bases, with 6 bases between them. The CDR3 spans 13 residues. CDR1 is MNHEY and CDR2 is SVGEGT in the germline V gene. The CDR3 DNA reads as TGTGCCAGCAGTTACTCGGTATTTCAGCCCCAGCATTTT. It codes for CASSYSVFQPQHF.

The V call is TRBV10-3, the J call TRBJ1-1, with D maybe TRBD1 (6 bases). The germline V gene encodes CDR1 ENHRY and CDR2 SYGVKD. This CDR3 comprises 16 residues. Trimming cost V 10 bases and J 2 bases, with 23 bases left between them. The CDR3 DNA follows: TGTGCCACCAGCACCCCAGGGGTCCTAAGTAACACTGAAGCTTTCTTT. This gives the protein CATSTPGVLSNTEAFF.

Worth noting for this clonotype: The junction shows a germline mismatch at one end, possibly a read error. The V gene is TRBV5-1, the J gene TRBJ2-1, with TRBD1 matching over 8 bases. Germline lookup yields CDR1 SGHRS and CDR2 YFSETQ. CDR3 length: 16 amino acids. CDR3 loop: CARSSLTGTGYNEQFF. CDR3 bases: TGCGCCAGGAGCTCTCTGACCGGGACAGGTTACAATGAGCAGTTCTTC.

By share of the sample, this clonotype is medium-sized. The J gene is TRBJ1-6, the V gene TRBV28; no reliable D call. Deletions cut 1 base from V and 5 bases from J, with 6 bases between. This CDR3 has 14 residues. The germline gives CDR1 MDHEN, CDR2 SYDVKM. CDR3 sequence reads: CASSLYDHNSPLHF. The CDR3 DNA follows: TGTGCCAGCAGTTTATATGACCATAATTCACCCCTCCACTTT.

The rearrangement links TRBV7-2 to TRBJ1-6, with 8 bases fitting TRBD1. The length of the CDR3 is 16 residues. Germline CDR1 and CDR2: SGHTA and FQGNSA. With 3 bases clipped from V and 9 bases from J, the junction kept 10 bases outside the gene matches. The CDR3 loop reads CASSFDRTGLGSPLHF. The DNA of the CDR3 is TGTGCCAGCAGCTTTGATCGGACAGGGCTCGGTTCACCCCTCCACTTT.

This clonotype was detected ten times or more. The CDR3 reads CASSFFPDTQYF. The CDR3 region has the DNA TGTGCCAGCAGTTTTTTTCCAGATACGCAGTATTTT. The chain recombines TRBV12-3 or TRBV12-4 with TRBJ2-3; D unclear. The CDR3 is 12 amino acids. Trimming removed 3 bases from V and 4 bases from J, with 5 bases in between.

This clonotype was observed a handful of times. The rearrangement links TRBV6-6 to TRBJ1-1; no definite D call. V lost 7 bases and J lost 8, with 20 bases in between. Germline CDR1 is MNHNY and CDR2 is SVGAGI (reference sequence). The CDR3 is 14 amino acids. The CDR3 reads CASTSPGTEKEAFF. In DNA form, the CDR3 reads TGTGCCAGCACCTCCCCCGGTACGGAGAAAGAAGCTTTCTTT.

This clonotype was seen a handful of times. The chain links TRBV6-5 to TRBJ1-2; 10 bases match TRBD1. The CDR3 is made up of 17 amino acids. The ends lost 1 base at V and 8 bases at J; junction bases unmatched: 13. The germline V gene encodes CDR1 MNHEY and CDR2 SVGAGI. The CDR3 protein is CASSYFPMTGGVFGYTF. The CDR3 DNA follows: TGTGCCAGCAGTTACTTCCCTATGACAGGGGGCGTCTTCGGCTACACCTTC.

At least ten counts were recorded for this clonotype. The rearrangement joins TRBV10-3 to TRBJ2-2, with 7 bases lining up with TRBD2. V trimming: 3 bases; J trimming: 0 bases; junction bases outside the gene matches: 10. Germline-derived CDR1 and CDR2 are ENHRY and SYGVKD. This CDR3 is 18 amino acids long. The CDR3, as DNA: TGTGCCATCAGTGATGGAAGCGGGGTCACCACGAACACCGGGGAGCTGTTTTTT. This codes for CAISDGSGVTTNTGELFF.

This clonotype was recorded many times. V is TRBV11-1 and J is TRBJ2-1, with no clear D. The V and J ends lost 0 bases and 13 bases respectively, with 10 bases between them. The CDR3 is 12 amino acids. The germline V gene encodes CDR1 SGHAT and CDR2 FQDESV (reference sequence). CDR3 nucleotides: TGTGCCAGCAGCTTAGCATCGTCCAGCCAGTTCTTC. Translated, it gives CASSLASSSQFF.

This chain connects TRBV11-2 to TRBJ2-1, with 7 bases identical to TRBD1. Per germline, CDR1 SGHAT and CDR2 FQNNGV. J was trimmed by 4 bases and V by 5 bases; bases with no gene match: 11. The CDR3 is made up of 16 amino acids. The CDR3 reads CASSPTLGTEYNEQFF. The CDR3 DNA reads as TGTGCCAGCAGCCCAACTTTAGGGACAGAGTACAATGAGCAGTTCTTC.

This clonotype was counted ten times or more. The genes are TRBV4-3 and TRBJ2-2; perhaps TRBD2 as D (5 bases). CDR3 size: 15 residues. Germline V lookup: CDR1 LGHNA, CDR2 YSLEER. Trimming left V 4 bases short and J 0 bases short, with 9 bases between. The CDR3 here is CASSRGLTNTGELFF. The CDR3 DNA reads as TGCGCCAGCAGCCGAGGACTTACGAACACCGGGGAGCTGTTTTTT.

The rearrangement uses TRBV6-1 and TRBJ1-2; 9 positions match TRBD1. The CDR3 spans 12 residues. Germline trimming cut 2 bases from V and 13 bases from J; bases unmatched to any gene: 5. CDR1 is MNHNS, CDR2 SASEGT, per germline. DNA of the CDR3: TGTGCCAGCAGTGAATGGGGGACAGGGCCCACCTTC. Amino acid sequence: CASSEWGTGPTF.